This T cell receptor (beta chain) derives from a study of cytomegalovirus exposure and HLA in healthy donors. The length of the CDR3 is 16 residues. After removal of 4 bases from V and 5 bases from J, the junction contained 10 bases not matched to a gene. CDR1 is LGHNA, CDR2 YNFKEQ, per germline. PCR amplification relied on 60 Vbeta primers (plus 13 Jbeta primers). Authors' analysis steps: Approximately 72 million unique TCR beta chains, about 11 million of them shared, were counted by a later analysis. Using immunoSEQ multiplex PCR, the repertoire was profiled, and TCRdb retains in-frame clones only, with some absent. The D gene and trimming were derived from the DNA, and the V and J assignments and clone size from that table. Of more than 130,000 clones in the sample, about three quarters are singletons; the top ten hold about an eighth. Of note for this clone: Its antigen is currently unknown.

Study results and caveats: In presence/absence analyses, roughly uniform sequencing depth across donors was assumed.

The sample taken for sequencing was PBMCs. The chain joins TRBV4-2 to TRBJ2-1, with 8 bases fitting TRBD1. The receptor was isolated from a human donor in good health. CDR3 sequence reads: CASSPPRTGLNNEQFF. In DNA form, the CDR3 reads TGTGCCAGCAGCCCACCCCGGACAGGGTTGAACAATGAGCAGTTCTTC.